This TCR beta chain is from a study of shared clonotypes between healthy human individuals. Measured with immunoSEQ multiplex PCR; TCRdb has only the in-frame clones, and not every one. In the table there are 2,100,000 or so clones, more than 90% of which are singletons. Trimming took 3 bases from V and 6 from J; bases not matched to a gene: 4. This CDR3 has 14 residues. Germline CDR1 ENHRY, CDR2 SYGVKD. The clonotype originates from a man aged 18 to 30 in good health. The rearrangement joins TRBV10-3 to TRBJ2-2; TRBD1 agrees at 7 bases. Input material: naive CD4+ T cells sorted from blood. Subset specified: CD45RA+ positively selected. CDR3 loop: CAISDRQGSGELFF. CDR3 sequence (DNA): TGTGCCATCAGTGACCGACAGGGATCCGGGGAGCTGTTTTTT.